Following are 15 T cell receptor beta chains from one sample sequenced in a study of T cells in Graves' hyperthyroidism and ophthalmopathy. Amplified TCR beta CDR3 regions derived from RNA transcripts. The TCR CDR3 was amplified in a first-round RT-PCR using the HTBI primer set. One entry per CDR3 protein results from TCRdb running MiXCR on the multiplex PCR reads. The table includes about 760,000 distinct CDR3 sequences, approximately 36% detected once. The sequenced sample was blood. The origin of the receptors is a woman aged 40 to 50 with Graves' hyperthyroidism.

The chain has TRBV7-9 and TRBJ2-3; D not resolved. The CDR3 totals 13 residues. Per germline, CDR1 SEHNR and CDR2 FQNEAQ (reference sequence). V lost 2 bases and J 3 bases, leaving 6 bases between the germline ends. CDR3 nucleotides: TGTGCCAGCAGCTTAAGCTGGACAGATACGCAGTATTTT. Protein: CASSLSWTDTQYF.

CDR3 nucleotides: TGTGCCAGCAGTTACGAGGGCGGGACGAATGGCTACACCTTC. It specifies CASSYEGGTNGYTF. V is TRBV6-5 and J is TRBJ1-2; a weak D match, TRBD1 (5 bases). CDR3 size: 14 residues. Trimming removed 2 bases at V and 6 bases at J, with 13 bases between. Germline CDR1 and CDR2: MNHEY and SVGAGI.

With regard to this clonotype: The junction does not match germline at one end; this may be a read error. The J gene is TRBJ2-7, the V gene TRBV7-2, with D perhaps TRBD1 (5 bases). The CDR3 consists of 16 residues. Germline lookup yields CDR1 SGHTA and CDR2 FQGNSA. CDR3 in amino acids: CASSQGLDSSQYEQYF. CDR3 coding DNA: TGCGCCAGCAGCCAAGGCCTCGACAGCTCCCAGTACGAGCAGTACTTC.

This clonotype was seen repeatedly, ten times or more. The rearrangement links TRBV7-9 to TRBJ1-1; D remains ambiguous. The CDR3 is 15 residues long. The V gene lost 2 bases and the J gene lost 1 base, with 11 bases spanning the gap. Germline CDR1 is SEHNR and CDR2 is FQNEAQ (reference sequence). The CDR3 DNA reads as TGTGCCAGCAGCTTAATGATGCGGCAGAACACTGAAGCTTTCTTT. Translation: CASSLMMRQNTEAFF.

This clonotype was picked up many times. The genes are TRBV7-8 and TRBJ1-6, with 8 nucleotides matching TRBD1. Per the germline V gene, CDR1 is SGHVS and CDR2 is FQNEAQ. V was pared by 5 bases and J by 4 bases, with 4 bases of the junction left unmatched. The CDR3 contains 15 residues. The CDR3 DNA reads TGTGCCAGCAGCAGGACAGGGATTTATAATTCACCCCTCCACTTT. This encodes CASSRTGIYNSPLHF.

Here the CDR3 DNA reads TGTGCCATCAGTGAGGCCAGTGTCTACGAGCAGTACTTC. Protein: CAISEASVYEQYF. The rearrangement links TRBV10-3 to TRBJ2-7, with D hard to call. The CDR3 is 13 amino acids. Germline assignment: CDR1 ENHRY and CDR2 SYGVKD. V was clipped by 2 bases and J by 3 bases, with 8 bases between them.

This clonotype occurred a few times. Germline is not matched at one junction end, which may reflect a read error. This chain uses TRBV2 with TRBJ1-5; D possibly corresponds to TRBD1 (6 bases). Germline V gene sequence: CDR1 SNHLY, CDR2 FYNNEI. The CDR3 length is 17 residues. CDR3 DNA: TGTGTCAGCAGTGAAGCGATACAGGGCGTAACGAATCAGCCCCAGCATTTT. Its translation is CVSSEAIQGVTNQPQHF.

The sample holds one count of this clonotype. The chain is built from TRBV6-2 or TRBV6-3 and TRBJ1-1, with D perhaps TRBD1 (6 bases). The CDR3 is made up of 17 amino acids. The V end lost 1 base, the J end lost 0 bases, and 15 bases lay between the germline ends. Germline V lookup: CDR1 MNHEY, CDR2 SVGEGT. CDR3: CASSYFSGDGLNTEAFF. CDR3 DNA sequence: TGTGCCAGCAGTTACTTTTCAGGGGACGGACTGAACACTGAAGCTTTCTTT.

The chain carries TRBV5-1 and TRBJ1-4; no definite D call. The germline gives CDR1 SGHRS, CDR2 YFSETQ. The CDR3 consists of 15 residues. V dropped 4 bases and J dropped 9 bases, with 19 bases sitting between them. CDR3 coding DNA: TGCGCCAGCAGCACAGCCGGGGTCGACCCGAAAAAACTGTTTTTT. Translating gives CASSTAGVDPKKLFF.

This clonotype came up many times. The V gene is TRBV10-3, the J gene TRBJ1-2; TRBD1 matches 9 bases. The V gene's germline CDR1 is ENHRY and CDR2 SYGVKD. The CDR3 consists of 15 residues. Trimming cost V 2 bases and J 8 bases; bases outside gene matches: 9. Here the CDR3 DNA reads TGTGCCATCAGTGAGCGGACAGGGGAGAGAGGAGGCTACACCTTC. Residues: CAISERTGERGGYTF.

This clonotype was seen at least ten times. V and J are TRBV7-9 and TRBJ2-7; 7 positions match TRBD1. J gave up 5 bases and V 3 bases, and 10 bases lay outside the gene matches. CDR3 length equals 15 residues. Germline lookup yields CDR1 SEHNR and CDR2 FQNEAQ (reference sequence). The CDR3 spells CASSLTGKAIHEQYF. DNA of the CDR3: TGTGCCAGCAGCTTGACAGGGAAAGCCATCCACGAGCAGTACTTC.

This clonotype was seen repeatedly, ten times or more. This chain links TRBV7-9 with TRBJ1-3; a weak D match, TRBD1 (5 bases). The CDR3 is 17 amino acids. The germline CDR1 and CDR2 sequences are SEHNR and FQNEAQ (reference sequence). Trimming left V 1 base short and J 0 bases short, with 13 bases between. CDR3 sequence (DNA): TGTGCCAGCAGCTTAGGACCCCAGGGACTCTCTGGAAACACCATATATTTT. Translation: CASSLGPQGLSGNTIYF.

This clonotype has more than one count but fewer than ten. CDR3 sequence (DNA): TGTGCCACCAGCCGGGGTTGGGGGAACACCGGGGAGCTGTTTTTT. It specifies CATSRGWGNTGELFF. The V and J genes are TRBV24-1 and TRBJ2-2, with D possibly being TRBD2 (5 bases). This CDR3 is built from 15 residues. Looked up from germline, CDR1 is KGHDR and CDR2 is SFDVKD. V was clipped by 7 bases and J by 1 base, with 12 bases between them.

A few counts support this clonotype. In DNA form, the CDR3 reads TGCAGTGCTAGTCGCGACAGGACTAATGAAAAACTGTTTTTT. This gives the protein CSASRDRTNEKLFF. V and J are TRBV20-1 and TRBJ1-4; D is perhaps TRBD1 (6 bases). V lost 3 bases and J lost 2, with 10 bases in between. Germline V gene lookup returns CDR1 DFQATT and CDR2 SNEGSKA (reference sequence). CDR3 length equals 14 residues.

This sequence joins TRBV11-2 and TRBJ2-7; D is uncertain. The CDR3 runs 16 residues. Trimming left V 3 bases short and J 2 bases short, with 17 bases between. Germline-derived CDR1 and CDR2 are SGHAT and FQNNGV. The CDR3 reads CASSFRAQQFPYEQYF. The CDR3 nucleotides are TGTGCCAGCAGCTTTCGGGCACAACAATTTCCCTACGAGCAGTACTTC.